The subject of this entry is one TCR beta chain. The data are from a study of blood T cell repertoires in COVID-19. Original analysis: Amplifying reference gene primers gave estimates of nucleated cell counts. Libraries were prepared by immunoSEQ multiplex PCR; TCRdb keeps only in-frame clonotypes and omits some of them. V and J calls and clone size are as listed in that table; D and trimming were resolved from the DNA. Found here are 150,000 or so clones, around 80% of them singletons; the top ten hold about 16%. The CDR3 consists of 16 residues. CDR1 and CDR2 from the germline V gene are MDHEN and SYDVKM. V lost 7 bases, J lost 1 base, and 10 bases stayed unmatched.

Material for sequencing was PBMCs or T cells enriched from blood (not recorded which). The chain couples TRBV28 to TRBJ1-3; 7 bases are shared with TRBD1. The TCR was taken from a man aged 50 to 59 who had recovered from COVID-19. The CDR3 sequence: CASIESPGQSGNTIYF. In DNA, the CDR3 is TGTGCCAGCATCGAATCACCGGGACAGTCTGGAAACACCATATATTTT.